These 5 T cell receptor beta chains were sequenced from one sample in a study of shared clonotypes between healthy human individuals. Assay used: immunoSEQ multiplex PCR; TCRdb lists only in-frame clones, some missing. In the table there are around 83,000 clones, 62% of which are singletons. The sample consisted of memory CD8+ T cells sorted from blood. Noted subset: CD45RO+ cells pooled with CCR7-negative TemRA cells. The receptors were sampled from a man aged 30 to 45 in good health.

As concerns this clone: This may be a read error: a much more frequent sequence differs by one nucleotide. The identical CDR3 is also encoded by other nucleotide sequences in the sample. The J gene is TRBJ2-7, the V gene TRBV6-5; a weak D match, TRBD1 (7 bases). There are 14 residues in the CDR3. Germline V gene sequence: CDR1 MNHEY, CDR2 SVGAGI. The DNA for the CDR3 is TGTGCCAGCAGCCCAACAGGGGACTCCTATGAGCAGTACTTC. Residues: CASSPTGDSYEQYF.

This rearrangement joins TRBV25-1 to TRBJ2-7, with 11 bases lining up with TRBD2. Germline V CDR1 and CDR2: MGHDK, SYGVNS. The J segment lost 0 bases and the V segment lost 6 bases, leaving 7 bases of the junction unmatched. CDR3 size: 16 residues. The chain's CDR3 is CASRDSGTSGSYEQYF. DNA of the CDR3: TGTGCCAGCAGGGACTCCGGGACTAGCGGCTCCTACGAGCAGTACTTC.

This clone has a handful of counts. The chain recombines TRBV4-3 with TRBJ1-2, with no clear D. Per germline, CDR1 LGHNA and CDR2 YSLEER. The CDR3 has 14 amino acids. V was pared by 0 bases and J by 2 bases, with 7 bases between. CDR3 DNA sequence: TGCGCCAGCAGCCAAGAGACCTACAACTATGGCTACACCTTC. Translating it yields CASSQETYNYGYTF.

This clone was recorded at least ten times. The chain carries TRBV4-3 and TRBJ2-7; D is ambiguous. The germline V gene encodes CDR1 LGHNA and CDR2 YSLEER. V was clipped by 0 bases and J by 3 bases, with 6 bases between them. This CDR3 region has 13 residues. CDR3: CASSQESSYEQYF. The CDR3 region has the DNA TGCGCCAGCAGCCAAGAATCGAGCTACGAGCAGTACTTC.

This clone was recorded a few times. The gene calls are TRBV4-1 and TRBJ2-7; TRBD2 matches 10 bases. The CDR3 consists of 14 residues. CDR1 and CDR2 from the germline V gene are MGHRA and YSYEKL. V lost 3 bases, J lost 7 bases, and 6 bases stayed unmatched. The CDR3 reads CASSQASGSVEQYF. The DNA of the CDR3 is TGCGCCAGCAGCCAGGCTAGCGGGAGTGTTGAGCAGTACTTC.